This paragraph covers one T cell receptor (beta chain) sequence. This clonotype was observed a handful of times. This clone's antigen is unknown. It has no much larger one-base neighbor in the sample; base qualities were not kept. For a library built for alpha chains, this beta chain is a stray read; little rests on its size. Interpreted using the paper, the time point label stands for: sample taken at primary tumor resection. Without any cell sorting, TCR sequencing was performed on whole RNA extracted either from tumor and nontumor lung tissue or from cryopreserved PBMC samples. Samples were obtained from approximately 72 patients with early-stage, untreated non-small cell lung cancer from the lung TRACERx cohort. Only patients for whom sufficient RNA was available from at least two tumor regions were selected for TCR sequencing. This sample stems from a study of spatial heterogeneity in lung cancer (dated by TCRdb to between 2018 and 2020). In terms of the full investigation: Beta-chain transcripts were consistently detected in greater numbers than alpha-chain transcripts, which likely reflects a higher abundance of beta-chain transcripts. In the raw uncorrected reads, each unique combination of TCR and UMI appeared on average more than ten times. TCR alpha and beta repertoires were quantitatively compared across multiple tumor regions, matched nontumor lung and blood in non-small cell lung cancer. The study linked features of the TCR repertoire to counts of nonsynonymous mutations, which were determined by whole-exome sequencing of tumor tissue. At surgery, some 200 tumor regions, 64 matched nontumor lung samples and 50 to 60 PBMC samples were TCR-sequenced for both alpha and beta chains. General study outcomes and caveats: Confirming at a functional level the hypothesis that regional TCRs recognize regional mutations was considered to require additional single-cell paired TCR alpha and beta sequencing. Ubiquitous expanded tumor TCRs showed up in blood more often at tumor resection than at routine follow-up.

The CDR3 numbers 15 residues from cysteine through phenylalanine. Only CDR3 DNA is held: 45 bases, read in frame from base 1. V drops 1 base and J drops 1 base, leaving 10 bases in between. For CDR1 and CDR2, the germline V gene lists SGHTA and FQGNSA. Library generation was performed with 5' RACE. Sequenced on a NextSeq 500. The TCR library protocol attached a unique molecular identifier to each TCR cDNA molecule to allow correction of PCR and sequencing errors. In the original analysis: Decombinator tools were used for TCR identification, UMI-based error correction and CDR3 extraction. TCRs above a frequency of 2 per 1,000, corresponding to the top 1% of the tumor frequency distribution, were defined as expanded. Renyi diversity was computed with the R vegan package after each repertoire had been subsampled 100 times to 5,000 TCRs. CDR3 similarity networks were built from amino acid triplet string-kernel similarity, connecting CDR3s with pairwise similarity above 0.82. Using fastp at Q25 and MiXCR, TCRdb reprocessed the public reads and kept productive beta chains. Identical CDR3 proteins give one entry, which carries the most common genes and DNA. The V and J calls come from TCRdb's annotation, not from the publication. The sample yields roughly 10,000 distinct CDR3 sequences; around 6.6% were counted once. Jointly, the top ten make up roughly 28% of the sample.

Recombination connected TRBV7-2 to TRBJ1-1, with a tentative D gene TRBD1 over 5 matching bases. This receptor was taken from a male donor with early-stage non-small cell lung cancer. Sequenced material: PBMCs, taken at surgery. The DNA sequence reads TGTGCCAGCAGCTTAGGGGGGACGGCGAACACTGAAGCTTTCTTT. This sequence encodes CASSLGGTANTEAFF.